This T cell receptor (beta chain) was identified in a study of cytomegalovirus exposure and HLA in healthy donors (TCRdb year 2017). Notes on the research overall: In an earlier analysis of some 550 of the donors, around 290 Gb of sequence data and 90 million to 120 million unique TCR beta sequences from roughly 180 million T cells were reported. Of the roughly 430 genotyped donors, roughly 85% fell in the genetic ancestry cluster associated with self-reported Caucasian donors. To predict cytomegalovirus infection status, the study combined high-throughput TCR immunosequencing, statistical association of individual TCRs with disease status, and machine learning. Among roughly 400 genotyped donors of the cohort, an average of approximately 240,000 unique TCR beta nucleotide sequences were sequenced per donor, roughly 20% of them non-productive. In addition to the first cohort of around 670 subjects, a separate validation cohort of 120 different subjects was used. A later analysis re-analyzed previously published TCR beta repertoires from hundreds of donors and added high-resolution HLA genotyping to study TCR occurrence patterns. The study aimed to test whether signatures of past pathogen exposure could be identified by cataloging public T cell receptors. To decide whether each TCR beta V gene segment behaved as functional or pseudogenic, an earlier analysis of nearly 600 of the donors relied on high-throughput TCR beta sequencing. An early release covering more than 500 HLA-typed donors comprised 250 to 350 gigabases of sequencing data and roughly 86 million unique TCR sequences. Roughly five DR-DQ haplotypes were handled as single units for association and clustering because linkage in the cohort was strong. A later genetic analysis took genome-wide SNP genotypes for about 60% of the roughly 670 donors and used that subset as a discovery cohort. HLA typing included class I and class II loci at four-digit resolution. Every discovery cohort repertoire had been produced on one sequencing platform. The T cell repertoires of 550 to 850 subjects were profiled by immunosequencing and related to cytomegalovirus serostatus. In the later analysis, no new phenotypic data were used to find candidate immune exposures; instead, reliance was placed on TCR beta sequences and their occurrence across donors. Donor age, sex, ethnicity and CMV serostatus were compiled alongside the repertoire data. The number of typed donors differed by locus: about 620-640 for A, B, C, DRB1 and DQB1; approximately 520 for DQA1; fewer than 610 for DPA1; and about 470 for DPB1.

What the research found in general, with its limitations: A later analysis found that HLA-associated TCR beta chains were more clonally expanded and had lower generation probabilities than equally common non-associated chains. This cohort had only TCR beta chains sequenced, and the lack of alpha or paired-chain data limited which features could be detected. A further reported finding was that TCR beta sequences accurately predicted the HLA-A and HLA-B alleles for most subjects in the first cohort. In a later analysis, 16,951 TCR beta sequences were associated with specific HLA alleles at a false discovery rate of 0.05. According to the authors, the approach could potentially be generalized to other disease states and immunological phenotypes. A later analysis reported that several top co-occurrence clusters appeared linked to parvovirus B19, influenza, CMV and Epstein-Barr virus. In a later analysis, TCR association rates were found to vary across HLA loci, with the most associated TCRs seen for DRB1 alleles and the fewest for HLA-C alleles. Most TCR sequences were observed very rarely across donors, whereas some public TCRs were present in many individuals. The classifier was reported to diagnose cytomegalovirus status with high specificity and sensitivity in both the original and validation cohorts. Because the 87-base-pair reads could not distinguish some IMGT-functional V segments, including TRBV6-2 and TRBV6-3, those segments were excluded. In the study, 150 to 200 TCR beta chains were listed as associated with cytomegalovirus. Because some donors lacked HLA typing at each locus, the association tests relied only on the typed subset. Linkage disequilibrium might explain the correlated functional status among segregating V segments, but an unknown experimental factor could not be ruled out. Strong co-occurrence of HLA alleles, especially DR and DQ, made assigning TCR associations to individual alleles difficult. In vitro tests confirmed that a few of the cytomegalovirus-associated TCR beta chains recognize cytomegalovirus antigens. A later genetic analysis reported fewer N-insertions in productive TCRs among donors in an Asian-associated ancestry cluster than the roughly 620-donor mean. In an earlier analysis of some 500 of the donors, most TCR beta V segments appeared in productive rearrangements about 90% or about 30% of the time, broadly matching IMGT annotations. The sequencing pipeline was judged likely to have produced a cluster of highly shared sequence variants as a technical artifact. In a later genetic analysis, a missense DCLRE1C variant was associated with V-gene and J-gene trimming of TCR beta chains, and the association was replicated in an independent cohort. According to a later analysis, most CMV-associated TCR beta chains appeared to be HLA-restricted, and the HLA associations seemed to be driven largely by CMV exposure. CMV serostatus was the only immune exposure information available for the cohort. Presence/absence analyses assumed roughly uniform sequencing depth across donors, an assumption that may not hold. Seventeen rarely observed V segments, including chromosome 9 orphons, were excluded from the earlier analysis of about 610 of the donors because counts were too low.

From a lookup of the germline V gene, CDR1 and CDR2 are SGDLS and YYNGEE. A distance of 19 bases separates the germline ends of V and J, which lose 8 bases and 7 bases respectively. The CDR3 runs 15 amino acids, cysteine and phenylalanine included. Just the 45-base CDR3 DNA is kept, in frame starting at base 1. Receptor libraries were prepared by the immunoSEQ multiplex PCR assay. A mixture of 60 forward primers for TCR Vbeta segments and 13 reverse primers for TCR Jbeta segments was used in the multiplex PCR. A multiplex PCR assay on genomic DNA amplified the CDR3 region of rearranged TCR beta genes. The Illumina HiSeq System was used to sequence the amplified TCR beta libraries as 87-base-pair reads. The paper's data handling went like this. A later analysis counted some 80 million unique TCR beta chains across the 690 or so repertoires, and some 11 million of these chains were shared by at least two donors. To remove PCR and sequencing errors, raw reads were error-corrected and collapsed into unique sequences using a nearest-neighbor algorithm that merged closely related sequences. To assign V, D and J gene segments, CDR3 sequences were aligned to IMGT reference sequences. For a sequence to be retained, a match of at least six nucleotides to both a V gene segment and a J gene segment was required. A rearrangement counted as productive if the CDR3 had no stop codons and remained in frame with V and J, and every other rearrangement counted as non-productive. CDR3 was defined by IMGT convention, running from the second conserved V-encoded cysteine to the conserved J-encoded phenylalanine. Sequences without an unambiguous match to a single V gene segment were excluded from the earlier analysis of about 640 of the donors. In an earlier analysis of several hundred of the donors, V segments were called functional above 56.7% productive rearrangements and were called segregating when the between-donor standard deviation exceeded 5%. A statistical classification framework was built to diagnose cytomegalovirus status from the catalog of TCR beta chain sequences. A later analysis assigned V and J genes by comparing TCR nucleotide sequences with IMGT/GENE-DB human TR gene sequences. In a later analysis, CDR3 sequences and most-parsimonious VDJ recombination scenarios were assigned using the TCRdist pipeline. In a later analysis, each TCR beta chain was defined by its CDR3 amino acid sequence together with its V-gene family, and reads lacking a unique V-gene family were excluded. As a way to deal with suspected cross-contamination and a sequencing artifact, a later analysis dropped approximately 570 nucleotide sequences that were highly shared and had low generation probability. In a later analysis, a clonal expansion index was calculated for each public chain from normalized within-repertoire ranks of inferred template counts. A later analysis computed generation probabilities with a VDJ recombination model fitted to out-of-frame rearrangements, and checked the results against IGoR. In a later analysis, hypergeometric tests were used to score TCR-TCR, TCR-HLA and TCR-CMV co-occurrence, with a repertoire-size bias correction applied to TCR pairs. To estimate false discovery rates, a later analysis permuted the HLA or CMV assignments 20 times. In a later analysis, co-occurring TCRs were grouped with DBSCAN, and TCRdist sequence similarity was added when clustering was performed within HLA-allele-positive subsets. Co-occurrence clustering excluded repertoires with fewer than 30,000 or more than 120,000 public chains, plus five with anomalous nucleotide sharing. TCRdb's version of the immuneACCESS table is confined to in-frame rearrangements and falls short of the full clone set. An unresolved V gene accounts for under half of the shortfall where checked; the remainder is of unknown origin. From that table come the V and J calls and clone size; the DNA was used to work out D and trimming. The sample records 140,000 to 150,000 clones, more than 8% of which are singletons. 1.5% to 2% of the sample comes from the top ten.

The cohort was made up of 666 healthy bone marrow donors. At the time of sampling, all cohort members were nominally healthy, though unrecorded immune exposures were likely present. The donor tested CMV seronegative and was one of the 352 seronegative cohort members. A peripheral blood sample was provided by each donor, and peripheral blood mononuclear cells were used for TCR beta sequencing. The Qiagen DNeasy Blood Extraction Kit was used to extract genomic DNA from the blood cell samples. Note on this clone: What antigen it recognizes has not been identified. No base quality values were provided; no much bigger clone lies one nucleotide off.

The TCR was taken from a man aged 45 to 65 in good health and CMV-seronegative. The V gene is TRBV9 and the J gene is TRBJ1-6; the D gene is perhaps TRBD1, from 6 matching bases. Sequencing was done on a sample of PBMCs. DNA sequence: TGTGCCAGTTCACAGGGAACCCTGGGGAATTCACCCCTCCACTTT. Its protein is CASSQGTLGNSPLHF.